This paragraph reports one T cell receptor (beta chain). These data originate in a study of blood T cell repertoires in COVID-19. About the study: T cells, B-cell-depleted T cells, or PBMCs supplied cDNA or gDNA.

Some clones are missing from TCRdb's copy, which holds only in-frame ones; the method was immunoSEQ multiplex PCR. The sample records 540,000 or so clones, roughly 89% being singletons. The germline gives CDR1 KGHSH, CDR2 LQKENI. V lost 6 bases and J lost 1; bases outside the gene matches: 9. CDR3 length: 16 amino acids. The TCR originated in a woman between 45 and 60 years old with COVID-19, enrolled during active disease. The sample consisted of peripheral blood. The chain couples TRBV18 to TRBJ1-1, with TRBD1 matching over 9 bases. In DNA form, the CDR3 reads TGTGCCAGCTCCCTCACAGGGGGCCCCCCGAACACTGAAGCTTTCTTT. Translation: CASSLTGGPPNTEAFF.